This T cell receptor beta chain was sequenced for a study of blood T cell repertoires in COVID-19. Study as a whole: PBMCs, B-cell-depleted T cells, or T cells were the source of the cDNA or gDNA that made up the material.

Trimming shortened V by 3 bases and J by 0 bases, and 9 bases separated the two germline ends. CDR3 length equals 15 residues. Looked up from germline, CDR1 is SGHRS and CDR2 is YFSETQ. Original analysis: Reference gene primers were amplified, and this amplification served to estimate nucleated cell counts. TCRdb's table, derived via immunoSEQ multiplex PCR, lists solely in-frame clones and lacks some. That table is the source of V, J and clone size, and D and trimming were worked out from the DNA. This table has under 300,000 clones, 90% appearing once. One Seattle source followed patients from active infection through their disease course.

This TCR came from an older woman with COVID-19, enrolled during active disease. Specimen: peripheral blood. The chain joins TRBV5-1 to TRBJ2-2; D is perhaps TRBD1 (6 bases). The CDR3 nucleotides read TGCGCCAGCAGCTGGACAGAGCCGAACACCGGGGAGCTGTTTTTT. The encoded protein is CASSWTEPNTGELFF.